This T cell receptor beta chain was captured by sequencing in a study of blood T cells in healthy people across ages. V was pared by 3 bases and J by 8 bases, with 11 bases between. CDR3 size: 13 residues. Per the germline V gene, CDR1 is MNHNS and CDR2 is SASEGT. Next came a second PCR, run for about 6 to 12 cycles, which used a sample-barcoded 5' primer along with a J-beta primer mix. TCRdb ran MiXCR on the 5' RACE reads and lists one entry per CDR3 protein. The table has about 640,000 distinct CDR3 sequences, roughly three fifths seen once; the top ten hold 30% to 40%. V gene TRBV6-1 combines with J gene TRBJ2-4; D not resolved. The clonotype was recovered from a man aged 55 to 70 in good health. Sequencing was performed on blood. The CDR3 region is CASSDLGRDIQYF. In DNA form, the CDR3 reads TGTGCCAGCAGTGACTTAGGCCGGGACATTCAGTACTTC.